Listed below are T cell receptor beta chains from one sample, sequenced in a study of cytomegalovirus exposure and HLA in healthy donors. Libraries were prepared by immunoSEQ multiplex PCR; TCRdb keeps only in-frame clonotypes and omits some of them. The top ten clones hold roughly 2% of a sample with about 170,000 clones, around 74% of them seen once. The sample consisted of PBMCs. These receptors were obtained from a female donor in good health and CMV-seronegative. Each CDR3 is given without its conserved first and last residue. The D gene is left open where the match is weak.

>TRBJ1-1|TRBV5-1|.
ASSWGSRADTEAF
>TRBJ2-3|TRBV29-1|TRBD2
SVGGGYTDTQY
>.|TRBV5-1|TRBD2
ASSPSSGTYEQY
>TRBJ2-7|TRBV7-6|TRBD2
ASSALAGGTYEQY
>TRBJ2-2|TRBV4-1|TRBD2
ASSPQLAGGNTGELF
>.|TRBV2|TRBD2
ASSAGGNLYEQY
>TRBJ1-2|TRBV5-1|.
ASSWQGGRVDGYT
>TRBJ1-1|TRBV5-1|.
ASSLRRLNTEAF
>TRBJ1-1|TRBV6-5|.
ASSYQKGMNTEAF
>TRBJ1-1|TRBV5-1|TRBD1
ASSSTYLDRGNTEAF
>TRBJ1-6|TRBV4-2|.
ASSDRDTFSPLH
>TRBJ1-6|TRBV9|TRBD1
ASSQRGQPWGSYNSPLH
>TRBJ1-2|TRBV29-1|TRBD1
SVRGQGAYGYT
>TRBJ1-2|TRBV9|TRBD1
ASSPWDRTRGYT
>TRBJ1-2|TRBV2|.
ASSEAPTGGYGYT
>TRBJ2-1|TRBV7-3|TRBD2
ASSLTLAGEQF
>TRBJ2-1|TRBV9|.
ASSLGTVSLGGYNEQF
>TRBJ2-2|TRBV2|TRBD2
ASSDPGRAGELF
>TRBJ2-1|TRBV10-3|TRBD2
AIRTSGSLNYPLNEQF
>TRBJ2-3|TRBV15|TRBD2
ATSSPGTSGMADTQY
>TRBJ2-7|TRBV28|.
ASYPRGQYEQY
>TRBJ2-1|TRBV6-6|.
ASNDNYNEQF
>TRBJ1-6|TRBV5-1|TRBD1
ASSLTGGAVTLH
>TRBJ1-2|TRBV4-1|.
ASSQVARADYGYT
>TRBJ2-7|TRBV6-1|.
ASSEFGGLYEQY
>TRBJ2-5|TRBV6-5|TRBD2
ASRISGGETQY
>TRBJ2-1|TRBV5-4|TRBD2
ASSHMSSGNNEQF
>TRBJ2-1|TRBV9|.
ASSVRPYNREKGNEQF
>TRBJ2-3|TRBV2|TRBD2
ASSPSGRGDTQY
>TRBJ2-7|TRBV4-1|TRBD1
ASSHHGQAYEQY
>TRBJ2-7|TRBV6-6|.
ASSYGGPPYEQY
>TRBJ2-7|TRBV6-6|TRBD2
ASSTTSGGPLGQY
>TRBJ1-2|TRBV29-1|.
SVVSGDYGYT
>TRBJ2-1|TRBV6-1|TRBD1
ASRGQGSYNEQF
>TRBJ2-7|TRBV2|.
ASSEAPRSDEQY
>TRBJ1-1|TRBV5-1|.
ASSLEGRVNTEAF
>TRBJ1-5|TRBV7-6|.
ASSLDSSFNQPQH
>TRBJ1-5|TRBV18|.
ASSPAVNQPQH
>TRBJ2-5|TRBV7-8|TRBD1
ASSSYRGSETQY
>TRBJ2-6|TRBV29-1|.
SVAGAGANVLT
>TRBJ2-5|TRBV2|.
ASSGSRGRAETQY
>TRBJ1-2|TRBV4-1|TRBD1
ASSPAGQGRGGYT
>TRBJ1-5|TRBV9|TRBD1
ASGVEGQLYQPQH
>TRBJ2-1|TRBV2|.
ASSERGFEQF
>TRBJ2-7|TRBV6-5|.
ASIGNGTSDEQY
>TRBJ1-1|TRBV2|.
ASSVEGNTEAF
>TRBJ1-3|TRBV6-5|TRBD1
ASSLGTGSGNTIY
>TRBJ2-1|TRBV19|TRBD2
ASSTLAGGYNEQF
>TRBJ1-2|TRBV13|.
ASSAANYGYT
>TRBJ2-5|TRBV9|TRBD2
ASSPGLADQETQY
>TRBJ2-3|TRBV13|TRBD2
ASSLKRGDYTDTQY
>TRBJ2-1|TRBV9|TRBD1
ASSAGTGSYNEQF
>TRBJ2-4|TRBV19|TRBD1
ASSPTGGGQNIQY
>TRBJ1-1|TRBV7-6|.
ASSLIQPNQIYTEAF
>TRBJ1-1|TRBV7-8|.
ASSLVPRGNTEAF
>TRBJ1-5|TRBV6-6|.
ASAVGGSNQPQH